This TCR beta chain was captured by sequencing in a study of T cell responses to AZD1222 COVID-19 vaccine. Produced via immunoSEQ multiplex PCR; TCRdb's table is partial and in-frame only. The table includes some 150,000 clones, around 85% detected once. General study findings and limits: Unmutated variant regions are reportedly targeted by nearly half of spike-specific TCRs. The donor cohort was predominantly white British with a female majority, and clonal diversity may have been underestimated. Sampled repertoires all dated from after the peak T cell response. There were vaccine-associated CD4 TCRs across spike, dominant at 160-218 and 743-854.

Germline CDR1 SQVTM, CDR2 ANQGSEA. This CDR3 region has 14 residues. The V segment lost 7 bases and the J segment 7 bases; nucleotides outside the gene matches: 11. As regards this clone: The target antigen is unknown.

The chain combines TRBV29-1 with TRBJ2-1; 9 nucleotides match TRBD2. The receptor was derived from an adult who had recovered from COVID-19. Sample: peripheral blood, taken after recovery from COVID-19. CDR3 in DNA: TGCAGCGCCAGGGTAGCGGGAGCCGGAAATGAGCAGTTCTTC. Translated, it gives CSARVAGAGNEQFF.